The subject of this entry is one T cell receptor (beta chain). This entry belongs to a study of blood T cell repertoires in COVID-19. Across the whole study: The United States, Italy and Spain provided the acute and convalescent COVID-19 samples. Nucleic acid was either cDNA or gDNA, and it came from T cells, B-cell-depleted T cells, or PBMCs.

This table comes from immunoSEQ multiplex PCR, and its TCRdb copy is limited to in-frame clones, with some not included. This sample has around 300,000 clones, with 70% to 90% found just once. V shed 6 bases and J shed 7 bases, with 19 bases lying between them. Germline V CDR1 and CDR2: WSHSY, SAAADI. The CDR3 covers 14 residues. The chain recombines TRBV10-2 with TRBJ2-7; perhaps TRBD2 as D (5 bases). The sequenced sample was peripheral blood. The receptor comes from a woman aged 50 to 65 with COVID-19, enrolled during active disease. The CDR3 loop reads CASRPVSLAGEQYF. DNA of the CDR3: TGCGCCAGCAGACCCGTATCACTTGCGGGTGAGCAGTACTTC.